This TCR beta chain was sequenced for a study of blood T cell repertoires in COVID-19. Looking at the study overall: T cells, B-cell-depleted T cells, or PBMCs supplied cDNA or gDNA.

The CDR3 runs 13 residues. Trimming shortened V by 1 base and J by 7 bases, and 10 bases separated the two germline ends. How the authors handled the data: Using reference gene primer amplification, nucleated cell counts were estimated. The assay was immunoSEQ multiplex PCR, and TCRdb's table has in-frame clones only and misses some. D and trimming come from the DNA, and the V and J calls and clone size come from that table. Of about 110,000 clones listed, more than 75% are singletons. V and J are TRBV12-3 or TRBV12-4 and TRBJ1-2; perhaps TRBD1 as D (5 bases). Material for sequencing was peripheral blood. This sequence originates from a woman between 45 and 65 years old with acute or convalescent COVID-19. CDR3 protein: CASSLVNQGGYTF. The CDR3 bases are TGTGCCAGCAGTTTAGTGAATCAGGGTGGCTACACCTTC.